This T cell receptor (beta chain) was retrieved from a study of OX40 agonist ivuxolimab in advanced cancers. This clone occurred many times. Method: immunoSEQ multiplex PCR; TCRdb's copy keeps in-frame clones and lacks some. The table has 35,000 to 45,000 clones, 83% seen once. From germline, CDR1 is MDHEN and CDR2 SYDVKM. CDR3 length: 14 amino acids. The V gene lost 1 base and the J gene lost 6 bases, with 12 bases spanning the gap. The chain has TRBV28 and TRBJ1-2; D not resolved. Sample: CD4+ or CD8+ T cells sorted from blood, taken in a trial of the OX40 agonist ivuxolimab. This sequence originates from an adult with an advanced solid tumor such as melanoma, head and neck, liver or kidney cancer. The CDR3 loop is CASSLLGSADGYTF. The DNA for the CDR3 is TGTGCCAGCAGTTTATTAGGCTCGGCAGATGGCTACACCTTC.